The 28 T cell receptor beta chains in this list originate from one sample, sequenced in a study of blood T cell repertoires in COVID-19. Libraries were prepared by immunoSEQ multiplex PCR; TCRdb keeps only in-frame clonotypes and omits some of them. The sample consists of under 200,000 clones, approximately 85% of them appearing once. The sample taken for sequencing was peripheral blood. The receptors originated from a man in his fifties or sixties who had recovered from COVID-19.

The genes are TRBV5-6 and TRBJ1-2; D ambiguous. Between the trimmed V and J ends, which lost 4 bases and 2 bases, there was a span of 12 bases. Germline CDR1 is SGHDT and CDR2 is YYEEEE. The CDR3 runs 14 residues. The CDR3, as DNA: TGTGCCAGCAGCCAGAGCGCTCGGAACTATGGCTACACCTTC. As protein: CASSQSARNYGYTF.

This clone was detected a few times. The J gene is TRBJ2-2, the V gene TRBV6-4; possibly TRBD2 for D (6 bases). Trimming took off 3 bases at V and 5 bases at J, with 13 bases between the two ends. Germline lookup yields CDR1 MRHNA and CDR2 SNTAGT. There are 15 residues in the CDR3. As DNA, the CDR3 is TGTGCCAGCAGTGAAGGCGGGGCCTCGACCGGGGAGCTGTTTTTT. Amino acid sequence: CASSEGGASTGELFF.

V and J are TRBV7-9 and TRBJ1-2; no reliable D call. Germline lookup yields CDR1 SEHNR and CDR2 FQNEAQ (reference sequence). V lost 4 bases, J lost 2 bases, and 11 bases lay in between. This CDR3 is built from 14 residues. CDR3 in amino acids: CASSSSPSNYGYTF. The CDR3 DNA sequence: TGTGCCAGCAGCTCTAGCCCTTCCAACTATGGCTACACCTTC.

The chain links TRBV4-2 to TRBJ2-3; 10 bases agree with TRBD2. The germline gives CDR1 LGHNA, CDR2 YNFKEQ. After removal of 4 bases from V and 0 bases from J, the junction contained 7 bases not matched to a gene. The CDR3 is 17 residues long. The CDR3, as DNA: TGTGCCAGCAGCCTCGCACTAGCGGGGCCTAGCACAGATACGCAGTATTTT. This gives the protein CASSLALAGPSTDTQYF.

The gene calls are TRBV18 and TRBJ1-1; TRBD1 aligns across 7 bases. The length of the CDR3 is 15 residues. CDR1 and CDR2 (germline): KGHSH, LQKENI. Trimming cost V 4 bases and J 3 bases; bases outside gene matches: 8. Here the CDR3 DNA reads TGTGCCAGCTCACAGGGGGCGCACAGGGACACTGAAGCTTTCTTT. Its protein product is CASSQGAHRDTEAFF. The full variable domain, with the rest looked up from reference TRBV18 and TRBJ1-1, is NAGVMQNPRHLVRRRGQEARLRCSPMKGHSHVYWYRQLPEEGLKFMVYLQKENIIDESGMPKERFSAEFPKEGPSILRIQQVVRGDSAAYFCASSQGAHRDTEAFFGQGTRLTVV.

The chain couples TRBV27 to TRBJ2-1, with D maybe TRBD2 (5 bases). The V gene's germline CDR1 is MNHEY and CDR2 SMNVEV (reference sequence). The CDR3 sequence is 13 residues long. Trimming took 6 bases from V and 7 from J, leaving 13 bases between them. The CDR3 here is CASRDPGFNEQFF. The DNA for the CDR3 is TGTGCCAGCAGAGATCCGGGATTTAATGAGCAGTTCTTC.

The chain couples TRBV9 to TRBJ2-3, with D unclear. With 3 bases removed from V and 5 bases from J, the gap between germline ends came to 10 bases. This CDR3 has 13 residues. Germline V CDR1 and CDR2: SGDLS, YYNGEE. The CDR3 spells CASSEQFQDTQYF. The CDR3 coding sequence is TGTGCCAGCAGCGAACAGTTCCAAGATACGCAGTATTTT.

The chain joins TRBV19 to TRBJ1-1; 7 bases line up with TRBD1. The CDR3 extends over 13 amino acids. Germline CDR1 and CDR2: LNHDA and SQIVND (reference sequence). V shed 4 bases, J shed 3 bases, and the junction held 2 bases outside the gene matches. The CDR3 bases are TGTGCCAGTAGTACGCAGGGGGACACTGAAGCTTTCTTT. This sequence encodes CASSTQGDTEAFF.

The gene calls are TRBV7-3 and TRBJ2-1, with 10 bases identical to TRBD1. Looked up from germline, CDR1 is SGHTA and CDR2 is FQGTGA. J lost 6 bases, V lost 5 bases, and 4 bases had no gene match. This CDR3 region has 14 residues. In DNA form, the CDR3 reads TGTGCCAGCAGCCCCAGGACAGGGGGCAATGAGCAGTTCTTC. This encodes CASSPRTGGNEQFF.

The chain uses TRBV2 and TRBJ1-6; 9 bases are shared with TRBD1. V trimming: 4 bases; J trimming: 4 bases; junction bases outside the gene matches: 5. Germline values: CDR1 SNHLY, CDR2 FYNNEI. The CDR3 has 16 residues. CDR3 in amino acids: CASSVGQGLYNSPLHF. CDR3 nucleotide sequence: TGTGCCAGCAGTGTGGGACAGGGTCTATATAATTCACCCCTCCACTTT.

V gene TRBV12-3 or TRBV12-4 combines with J gene TRBJ1-1, with D perhaps matching TRBD1 (6 bases). The CDR3 extends over 13 amino acids. V dropped 4 bases and J dropped 4 bases, with 10 bases sitting between them. CDR3 sequence: CASSYTGPTEAFF. CDR3 sequence (DNA): TGTGCCAGCAGTTATACAGGGCCCACTGAAGCTTTCTTT.

J is TRBJ1-2 and V is TRBV30; D gene uncertain. The CDR3 sequence is 14 residues long. Germline CDR1 reads GTSNPN; CDR2 reads SVGIG (reference sequence). V lost 2 bases and J lost 7, with 17 bases in between. In DNA, the CDR3 is TGTGCCTGGAGTTCGGGAATCTGGCGGGGTGGCTACACCTTC. This sequence encodes CAWSSGIWRGGYTF.

The chain employs TRBV11-2 and TRBJ1-2; the D is unclear. V lost 0 bases, J lost 5 bases, and 16 bases lay in between. Germline V lookup: CDR1 SGHAT, CDR2 FQNNGV. This CDR3 is built from 16 residues. The CDR3 DNA reads as TGTGCCAGCAGCTTAGATTTGGTCTCGGGTCTTTATGGCTACACCTTC. Translation gives CASSLDLVSGLYGYTF. Full variable domain (outside the CDR3, taken from reference TRBV11-2 and TRBJ1-2): EAGVAQSPRYKIIEKRQSVAFWCNPISGHATLYWYQQILGQGPKLLIQFQNNGVVDDSQLPKDRFSAERLKGVDSTLKIQPAKLEDSAVYLCASSLDLVSGLYGYTFGSGTRLTVV.

V gene TRBV6-2 or TRBV6-3 combines with J gene TRBJ1-1; 8 bases are a match to TRBD1. Germline V gene data show CDR1 as MNHEY and CDR2 as SVGEGT. V shed 5 bases, J shed 3 bases, and the junction held 5 bases outside the gene matches. This CDR3 spans 14 amino acids. CDR3 nucleotide sequence: TGTGCCAGCAGTGACAGGGGCGGGGACACTGAAGCTTTCTTT. It specifies CASSDRGGDTEAFF.

The V and J genes are TRBV12-3 or TRBV12-4 and TRBJ1-1; D call uncertain. Trimming shortened V by 1 base and J by 2 bases, and 2 bases separated the two germline ends. This CDR3 has 12 amino acids. The CDR3 sequence: CASSLVNTEAFF. DNA for the CDR3: TGTGCCAGCAGTTTAGTAAACACTGAAGCTTTCTTT.

In DNA form, the CDR3 reads TGCGCCAGCAGCTTGTCGACTGCCCCCTCCTACGAGCAGTACTTC. This translates into CASSLSTAPSYEQYF. The V call is TRBV5-1, the J call TRBJ2-7; unclear D gene. Looked up from germline, CDR1 is SGHRS and CDR2 is YFSETQ. The CDR3 is 15 residues long. Trimming cost V 1 base and J 0 bases, with 11 bases left between them.

The chain couples TRBV29-1 to TRBJ2-2; no clear D. The germline gives CDR1 SQVTM, CDR2 ANQGSEA. The CDR3 spans 14 residues. V was trimmed by 7 bases and J by 0 bases, leaving 12 bases between them. The CDR3: CSGRLFANTGELFF. The CDR3 coding sequence is TGCAGCGGCAGGTTATTCGCGAACACCGGGGAGCTGTTTTTT.

This clone appeared a single time. V usage is TRBV10-3 and J usage is TRBJ1-2; D possibly corresponds to TRBD1 (6 bases). V was pared by 8 bases and J by 8 bases, with 18 bases between. The CDR3 is made up of 13 amino acids. Germline V gene sequence: CDR1 ENHRY, CDR2 SYGVKD. The CDR3: CAISGGAGDGYTF. CDR3 nucleotides: TGTGCCATCTCGGGTGGGGCAGGGGACGGCTACACCTTC.

The chain is built from TRBV5-1 and TRBJ1-2; D gene uncertain. The V end was cut by 0 bases, the J end by 3 bases, with 15 bases between. Germline V gives CDR1 SGHRS, CDR2 YFSETQ. CDR3 length: 16 amino acids. The CDR3 DNA is TGCGCCAGCAGCTTGGATCCTCGCCCGGACTACTATGGCTACACCTTC. Encoded protein: CASSLDPRPDYYGYTF.

J is TRBJ1-5 and V is TRBV2; 7 bases map to TRBD1. The CDR3 runs 15 residues. After removal of 10 bases from V and 4 bases from J, the junction contained 13 bases not matched to a gene. Germline CDR1 SNHLY, CDR2 FYNNEI. The CDR3 loop is CANPRGQGENQPQHF. CDR3 DNA sequence: TGTGCCAACCCTCGTGGGCAGGGGGAAAATCAGCCCCAGCATTTT.

The chain carries TRBV6-6 and TRBJ1-1, with D possibly matching TRBD1 (6 bases). Between the trimmed V and J ends, which lost 0 bases and 4 bases, there was a span of 12 bases. The germline V gene encodes CDR1 MNHNY and CDR2 SVGAGI (reference sequence). This CDR3 is 15 amino acids long. The DNA for the CDR3 is TGTGCCAGCAGTTACTCGGGGGGGCAAGGCACTGAAGCTTTCTTT. This encodes CASSYSGGQGTEAFF.

The rearrangement joins TRBV6-5 to TRBJ1-5; no clear D gene. This CDR3 contains 15 residues. From germline, CDR1 is MNHEY and CDR2 SVGAGI. Trimming left V 5 bases short and J 2 bases short, with 13 bases between. The CDR3 nucleotides read TGTGCCAGCAGTCTGACTCTGAGGGGCAATCAGCCCCAGCATTTT. Translation: CASSLTLRGNQPQHF.

The chain has TRBV6-1 and TRBJ1-2; TRBD1 agrees at 7 bases. CDR1 and CDR2 from the germline V gene are MNHNS and SASEGT. The CDR3 totals 16 residues. With V trimmed by 0 bases and J by 2 bases, 6 bases remained unmatched. The CDR3, as DNA: TGTGCCAGCAGTGAAGCCGATTTACAGGGGAACTATGGCTACACCTTC. Amino acid sequence: CASSEADLQGNYGYTF.

This CDR3 reads CASSPGFEQYF. DNA for the CDR3: TGTGCCAGCAGCCCAGGGTTCGAGCAGTACTTC. The chain has TRBV7-9 and TRBJ2-7; maybe TRBD1 (5 bases). Germline CDR1 reads SEHNR; CDR2 reads FQNEAQ (reference sequence). V shed 5 bases and J shed 6 bases, with 8 bases lying between them. The CDR3 runs to 11 residues.

This sequence joins TRBV30 and TRBJ1-1; D is possibly TRBD1 (6 bases). V lost 0 bases and J lost 6, with 11 bases in between. The CDR3 is made up of 13 amino acids. CDR1 and CDR2 (germline): GTSNPN, SVGIG (reference sequence). CDR3 sequence reads: CAWSVVPGAEAFF. For the CDR3, the DNA is TGTGCCTGGAGTGTAGTGCCAGGGGCTGAAGCTTTCTTT.

The chain carries TRBV11-1 and TRBJ2-7; D may be TRBD2 (6 bases). Looked up from germline, CDR1 is SGHAT and CDR2 is FQDESV (reference sequence). The CDR3 contains 14 residues. V was trimmed by 3 bases and J by 11 bases, leaving 20 bases between them. The CDR3 nucleotides read TGTGCCAGCAGCTTTACCCGGGACTCGCCGCGGAAGTACTTC. It codes for CASSFTRDSPRKYF.

This chain joins TRBV18 and TRBJ2-3, with 11 bases identical to TRBD2. In germline, CDR1 is KGHSH, CDR2 LQKENI. Trimming at V came to 4 bases and at J to 3 bases, leaving 9 bases not matched to a gene. The CDR3 runs 17 residues. The CDR3 region is CASSQYPLAGGTDTQYF. In DNA form, the CDR3 reads TGTGCCAGCTCACAATATCCCCTAGCGGGGGGAACAGATACGCAGTATTTT.

The chain joins TRBV6-5 to TRBJ1-2, with 12 bases that match TRBD1. In germline, CDR1 is MNHEY, CDR2 SVGAGI. The CDR3 extends over 15 amino acids. V lost 4 bases, J lost 8 bases, and 8 bases stayed unmatched. CDR3 nucleotide sequence: TGTGCCAGCAGTTTGACCGGGACAGGGGGCGGGGGCTACACCTTC. It specifies CASSLTGTGGGGYTF.